This TCR beta chain stems from a study of blood T cell repertoires in COVID-19. Study details: Spain, Italy and the United States supplied samples that represented acute and convalescent COVID-19. PBMCs, B-cell-depleted T cells, or T cells were the source of the cDNA or gDNA that made up the material.

Under the authors' procedure: The assay estimated nucleated cells by amplifying reference gene primers. Sequenced by immunoSEQ multiplex PCR; TCRdb stores in-frame clones only, minus some. Clone size and V and J calls were adopted from that table, with D and trimming inferred from the DNA. The table has around 350,000 clones, 70% to 90% seen once. This clone was counted a few times. This CDR3 comprises 17 residues. V lost 2 bases, J lost 6 bases, and 12 bases stayed unmatched. CDR1 SNHLY and CDR2 FYNNEI come from the germline V gene. The receptor was derived from a human donor in a cohort sampled during active COVID-19. The sample comprised peripheral blood. This chain uses TRBV2 with TRBJ2-2; 7 bases agree with TRBD1. The CDR3 DNA is TGTGCCAGCAGTGAATCAGGGGGATTTATCAGTGCCGGGGAGCTGTTTTTT. Its translation is CASSESGGFISAGELFF.